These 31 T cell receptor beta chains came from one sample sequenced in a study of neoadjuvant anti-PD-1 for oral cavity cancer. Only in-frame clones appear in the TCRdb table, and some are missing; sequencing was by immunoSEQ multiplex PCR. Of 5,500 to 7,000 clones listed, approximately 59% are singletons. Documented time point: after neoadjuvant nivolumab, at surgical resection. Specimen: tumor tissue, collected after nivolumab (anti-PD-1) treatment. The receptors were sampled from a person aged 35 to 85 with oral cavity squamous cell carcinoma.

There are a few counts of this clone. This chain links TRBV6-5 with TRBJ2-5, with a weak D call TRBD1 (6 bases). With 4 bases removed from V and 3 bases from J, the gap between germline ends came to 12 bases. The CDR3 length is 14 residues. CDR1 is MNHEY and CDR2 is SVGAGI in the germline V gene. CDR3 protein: CASSSPRTEETQYF. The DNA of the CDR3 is TGTGCCAGCAGTTCTCCTCGGACAGAAGAGACCCAGTACTTC.

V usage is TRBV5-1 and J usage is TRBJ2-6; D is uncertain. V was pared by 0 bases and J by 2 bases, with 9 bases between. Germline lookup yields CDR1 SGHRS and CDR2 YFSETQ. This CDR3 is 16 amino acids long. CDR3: CASSLEQWTGANVLTF. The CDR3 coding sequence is TGCGCCAGCAGCTTGGAACAATGGACTGGGGCCAACGTCCTGACTTTC.

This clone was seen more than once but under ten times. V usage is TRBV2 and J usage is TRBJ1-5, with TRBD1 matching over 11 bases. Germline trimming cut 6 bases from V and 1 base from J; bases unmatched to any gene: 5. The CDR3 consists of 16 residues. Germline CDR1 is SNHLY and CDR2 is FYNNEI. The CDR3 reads CASRGGTGGSNQPQHF. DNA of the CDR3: TGTGCCAGCAGGGGAGGGACAGGGGGGAGCAATCAGCCCCAGCATTTT. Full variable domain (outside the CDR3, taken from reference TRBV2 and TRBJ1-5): EPEVTQTPSHQVTQMGQEVILRCVPISNHLYFYWYRQILGQKVEFLVSFYNNEISEKSEIFDDQFSVERPDGSNFTLKIRSTKLEDSAMYFCASRGGTGGSNQPQHFGDGTRLSIL.

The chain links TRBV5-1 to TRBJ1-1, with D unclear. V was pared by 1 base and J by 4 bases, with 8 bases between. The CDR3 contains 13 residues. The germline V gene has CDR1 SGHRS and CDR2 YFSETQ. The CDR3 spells CASSLLGGTEAFF. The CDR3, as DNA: TGCGCCAGCAGCTTGTTGGGTGGCACTGAAGCTTTCTTT.

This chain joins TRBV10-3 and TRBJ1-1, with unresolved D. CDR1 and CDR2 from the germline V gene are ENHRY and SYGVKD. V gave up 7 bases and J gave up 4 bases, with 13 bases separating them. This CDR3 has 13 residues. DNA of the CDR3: TGTGCCATCACCCCCGACGGGAGCACTGAAGCTTTCTTT. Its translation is CAITPDGSTEAFF.

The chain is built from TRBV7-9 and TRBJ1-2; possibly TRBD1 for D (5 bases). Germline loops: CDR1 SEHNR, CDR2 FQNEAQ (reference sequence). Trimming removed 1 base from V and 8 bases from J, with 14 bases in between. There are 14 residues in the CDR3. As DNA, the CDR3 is TGTGCCAGCAGCTTAGTTTCCAGGGTATGGGGCTACACCTTC. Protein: CASSLVSRVWGYTF.

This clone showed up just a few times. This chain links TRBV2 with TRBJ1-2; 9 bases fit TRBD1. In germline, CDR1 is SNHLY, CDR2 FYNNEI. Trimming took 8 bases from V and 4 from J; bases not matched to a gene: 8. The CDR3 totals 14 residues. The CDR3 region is CASGTGGPRYGYTF. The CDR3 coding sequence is TGTGCCAGCGGAACAGGGGGCCCCCGCTATGGCTACACCTTC.

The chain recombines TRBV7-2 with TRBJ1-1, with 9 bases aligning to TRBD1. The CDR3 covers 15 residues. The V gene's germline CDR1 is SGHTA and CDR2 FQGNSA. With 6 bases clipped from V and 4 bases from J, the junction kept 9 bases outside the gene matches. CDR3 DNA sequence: TGTGCCAGCAGTTGGAAGGGACAGGGACGCACTGAAGCTTTCTTT. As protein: CASSWKGQGRTEAFF.

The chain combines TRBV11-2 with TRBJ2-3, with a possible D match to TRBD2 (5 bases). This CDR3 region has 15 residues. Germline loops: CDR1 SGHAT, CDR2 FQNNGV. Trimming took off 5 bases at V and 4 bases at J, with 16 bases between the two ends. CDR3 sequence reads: CASSRRGGGPDTQYF. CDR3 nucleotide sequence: TGTGCCAGCAGCCGTCGGGGTGGTGGACCAGATACGCAGTATTTT.

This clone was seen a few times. The CDR3 bases are TGCGCCAGCAGCACCCTAGCGGAACAAGAGACCCAGTACTTC. Amino acids: CASSTLAEQETQYF. The chain combines TRBV4-1 with TRBJ2-5; 7 bases are shared with TRBD2. The CDR3 is 14 residues long. Germline V gives CDR1 MGHRA, CDR2 YSYEKL. Trimming removed 5 bases from V and 2 bases from J; junction bases left unmatched: 5.

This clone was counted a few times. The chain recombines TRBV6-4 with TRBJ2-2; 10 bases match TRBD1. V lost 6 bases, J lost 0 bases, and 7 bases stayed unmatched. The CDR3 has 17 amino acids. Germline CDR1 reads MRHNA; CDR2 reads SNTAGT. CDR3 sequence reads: CASSRSGTGANTGELFF. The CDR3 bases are TGTGCCAGCAGCCGCTCCGGGACAGGGGCGAACACCGGGGAGCTGTTTTTT.

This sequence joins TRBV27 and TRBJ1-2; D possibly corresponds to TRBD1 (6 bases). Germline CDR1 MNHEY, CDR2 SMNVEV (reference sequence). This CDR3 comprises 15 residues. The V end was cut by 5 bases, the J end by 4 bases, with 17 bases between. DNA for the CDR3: TGTGCCAGCAGTCCAACAGGGAGGGAGGGCTATGGCTACACCTTC. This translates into CASSPTGREGYGYTF.

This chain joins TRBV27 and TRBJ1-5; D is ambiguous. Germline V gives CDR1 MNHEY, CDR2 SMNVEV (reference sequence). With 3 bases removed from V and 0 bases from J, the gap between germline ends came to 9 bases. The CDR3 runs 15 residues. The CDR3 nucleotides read TGTGCCAGCAGTTTTCGACGTCATAGCAATCAGCCCCAGCATTTT. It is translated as CASSFRRHSNQPQHF.

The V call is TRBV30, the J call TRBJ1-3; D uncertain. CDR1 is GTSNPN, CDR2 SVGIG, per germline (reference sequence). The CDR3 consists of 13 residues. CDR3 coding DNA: TGTGCTAGGAGGGCAGCGAGCCGAGACACCATATATTTT. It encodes CARRAASRDTIYF. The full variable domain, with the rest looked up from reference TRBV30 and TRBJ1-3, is SQTIHQWPATLVQPVGSPLSLECTVEGTSNPNLYWYRQAAGRGLQLLFYSVGIGQISSEVPQNLSASRPQDRQFILSSKKLLLSDSGFYLCARRAASRDTIYFGEGSWLTVV.

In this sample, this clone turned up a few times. CDR3 sequence: CASSSIDSYNEQFF. The DNA of the CDR3 is TGTGCCAGCAGTTCAATAGACAGCTACAATGAGCAGTTCTTC. V and J are TRBV28 and TRBJ2-1; D might be TRBD1 (5 bases). V was cut by 4 bases and J by 3 bases, with 10 bases left in between. Germline lookup yields CDR1 MDHEN and CDR2 SYDVKM. The CDR3 totals 14 residues.

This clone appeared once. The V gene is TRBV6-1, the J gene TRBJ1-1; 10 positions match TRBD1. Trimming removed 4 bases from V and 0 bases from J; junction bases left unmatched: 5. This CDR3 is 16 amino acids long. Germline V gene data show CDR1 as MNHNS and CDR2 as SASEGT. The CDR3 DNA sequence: TGTGCCAGCAGTGGAGACAGGGGGCAGATGAACACTGAAGCTTTCTTT. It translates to CASSGDRGQMNTEAFF.

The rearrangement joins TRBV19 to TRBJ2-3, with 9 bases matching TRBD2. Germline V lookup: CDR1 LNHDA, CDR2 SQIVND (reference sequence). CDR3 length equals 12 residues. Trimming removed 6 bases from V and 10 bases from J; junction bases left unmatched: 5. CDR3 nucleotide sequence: TGTGCCAGTAGAGAGAGCGGGAGGTCGCAGTATTTT. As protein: CASRESGRSQYF.

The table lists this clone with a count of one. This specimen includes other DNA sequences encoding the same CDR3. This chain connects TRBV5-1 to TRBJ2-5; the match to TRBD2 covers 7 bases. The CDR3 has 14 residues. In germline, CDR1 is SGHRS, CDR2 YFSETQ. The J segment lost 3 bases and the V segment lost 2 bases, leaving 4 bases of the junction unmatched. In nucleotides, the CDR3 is TGCGCCAGCAGCTTCGGGAGGACCGAAGAGACCCAGTACTTC. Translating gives CASSFGRTEETQYF.

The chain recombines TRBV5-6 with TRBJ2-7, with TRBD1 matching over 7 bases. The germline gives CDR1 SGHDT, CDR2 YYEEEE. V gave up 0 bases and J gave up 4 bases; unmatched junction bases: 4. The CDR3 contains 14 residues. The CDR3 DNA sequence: TGTGCCAGCAGCTTGGGACAGGGTGCGTACGAGCAGTACTTC. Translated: CASSLGQGAYEQYF.

CDR3 DNA: TGTGCCACCAGCGACGCATTGGAGACTGAAGCTTTCTTT. This sequence encodes CATSDALETEAFF. V gene TRBV15 combines with J gene TRBJ1-1; D gene uncertain. Trimming cost V 5 bases and J 5 bases, with 12 bases left between them. The CDR3 has 13 residues. CDR1 LNHNV and CDR2 YYDKDF come from the germline V gene (reference sequence).

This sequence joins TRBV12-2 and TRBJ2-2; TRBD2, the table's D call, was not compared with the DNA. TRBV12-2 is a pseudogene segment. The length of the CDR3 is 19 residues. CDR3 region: CASRLVGQRGDLNTGELFF. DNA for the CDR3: TGTGCAAGTCGCTTAGTGGGGCAGCGGGGGGACTTGAACACCGGGGAGCTGTTTTTT.

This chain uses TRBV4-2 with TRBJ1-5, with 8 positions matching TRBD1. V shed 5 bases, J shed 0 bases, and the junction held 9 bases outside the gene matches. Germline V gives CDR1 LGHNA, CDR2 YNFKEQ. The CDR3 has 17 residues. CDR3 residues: CASSEGGTGYSNQPQHF. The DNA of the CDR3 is TGTGCCAGCAGCGAAGGGGGGACAGGATATAGCAATCAGCCCCAGCATTTT.

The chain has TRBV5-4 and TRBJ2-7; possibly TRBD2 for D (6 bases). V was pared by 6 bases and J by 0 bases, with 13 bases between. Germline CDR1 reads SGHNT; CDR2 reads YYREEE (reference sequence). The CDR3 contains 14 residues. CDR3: CASNPLRGSYEQYF. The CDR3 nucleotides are TGTGCCAGCAACCCGTTGCGGGGCTCCTACGAGCAGTACTTC.

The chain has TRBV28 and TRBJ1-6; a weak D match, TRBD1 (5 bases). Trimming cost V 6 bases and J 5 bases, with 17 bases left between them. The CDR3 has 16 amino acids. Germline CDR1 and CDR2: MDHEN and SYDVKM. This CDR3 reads CASRTPGGGDNSPLHF. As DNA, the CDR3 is TGTGCCAGCAGAACCCCGGGGGGAGGGGATAATTCACCCCTCCACTTT.

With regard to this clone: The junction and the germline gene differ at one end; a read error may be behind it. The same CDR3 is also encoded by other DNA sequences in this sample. CDR3 in DNA: TGTGCCAGCAGCGTAGGATGGACCTCCTACGAGCAGTACTTT. It codes for CASSVGWTSYEQYF. This sequence joins TRBV9 and TRBJ2-7; D not resolved. CDR1 and CDR2 from the germline V gene are SGDLS and YYNGEE. The CDR3 is 14 amino acids.

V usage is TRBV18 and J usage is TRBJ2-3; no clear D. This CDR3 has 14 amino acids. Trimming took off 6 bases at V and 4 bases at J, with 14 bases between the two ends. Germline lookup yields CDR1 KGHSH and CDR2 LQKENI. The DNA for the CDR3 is TGTGCCAGCTCGACCACGGTGATTCCAGATACGCAGTATTTT. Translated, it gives CASSTTVIPDTQYF.

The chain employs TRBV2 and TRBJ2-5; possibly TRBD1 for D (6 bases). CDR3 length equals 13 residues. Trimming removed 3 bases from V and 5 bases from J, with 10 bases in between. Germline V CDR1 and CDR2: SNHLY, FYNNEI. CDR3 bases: TGTGCCAGCAGTGAGGGGGCTCACGAGACCCAGTACTTC. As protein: CASSEGAHETQYF.

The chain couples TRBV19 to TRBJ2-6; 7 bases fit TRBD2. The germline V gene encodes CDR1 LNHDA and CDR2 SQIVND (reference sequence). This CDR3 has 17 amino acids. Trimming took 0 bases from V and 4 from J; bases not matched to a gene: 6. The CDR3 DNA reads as TGTGCCAGTAGTATAGATCACGGGGGGTCCGGGGCCAACGTCCTGACTTTC. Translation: CASSIDHGGSGANVLTF.

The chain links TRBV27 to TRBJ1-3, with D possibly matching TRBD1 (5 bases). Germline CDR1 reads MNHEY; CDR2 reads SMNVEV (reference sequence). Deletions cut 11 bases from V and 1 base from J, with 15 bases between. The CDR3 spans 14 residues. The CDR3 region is CAAGVAASGNTIYF. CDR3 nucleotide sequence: TGTGCCGCGGGGGTAGCGGCTTCTGGAAACACCATATATTTT.

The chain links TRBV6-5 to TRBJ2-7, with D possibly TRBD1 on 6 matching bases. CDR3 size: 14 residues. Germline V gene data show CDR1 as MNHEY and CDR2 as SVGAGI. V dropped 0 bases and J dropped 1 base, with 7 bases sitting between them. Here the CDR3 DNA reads TGTGCCAGCAGTTACTCGGGGGCTTCCTACGAGCAGTACTTC. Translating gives CASSYSGASYEQYF.

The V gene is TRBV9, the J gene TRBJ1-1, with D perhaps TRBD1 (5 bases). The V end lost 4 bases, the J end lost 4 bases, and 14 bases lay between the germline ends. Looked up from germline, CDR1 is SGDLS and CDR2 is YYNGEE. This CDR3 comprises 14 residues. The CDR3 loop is CASSSRTGPTEAFF. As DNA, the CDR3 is TGTGCCAGCAGCTCACGGACGGGGCCCACTGAAGCTTTCTTT.